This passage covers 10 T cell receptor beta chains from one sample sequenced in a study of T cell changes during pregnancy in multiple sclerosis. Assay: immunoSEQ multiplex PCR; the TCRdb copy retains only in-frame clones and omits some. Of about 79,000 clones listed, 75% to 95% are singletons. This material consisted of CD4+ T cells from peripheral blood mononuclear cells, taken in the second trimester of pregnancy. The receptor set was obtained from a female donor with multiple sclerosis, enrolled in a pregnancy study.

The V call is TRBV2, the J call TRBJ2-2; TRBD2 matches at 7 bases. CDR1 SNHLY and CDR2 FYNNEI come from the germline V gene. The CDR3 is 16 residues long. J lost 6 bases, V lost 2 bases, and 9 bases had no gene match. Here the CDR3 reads CASSEKRAGFPGELFF. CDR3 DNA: TGTGCCAGCAGTGAAAAACGAGCGGGATTCCCCGGGGAGCTGTTTTTT. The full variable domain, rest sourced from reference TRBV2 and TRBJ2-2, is EPEVTQTPSHQVTQMGQEVILRCVPISNHLYFYWYRQILGQKVEFLVSFYNNEISEKSEIFDDQFSVERPDGSNFTLKIRSTKLEDSAMYFCASSEKRAGFPGELFFGEGSRLTVL.

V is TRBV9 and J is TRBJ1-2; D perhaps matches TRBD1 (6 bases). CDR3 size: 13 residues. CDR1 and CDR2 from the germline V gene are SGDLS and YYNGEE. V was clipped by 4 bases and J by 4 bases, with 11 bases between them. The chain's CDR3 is CASSQGIGYGYTF. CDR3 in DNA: TGTGCCAGCAGCCAGGGGATTGGCTATGGCTACACCTTC.

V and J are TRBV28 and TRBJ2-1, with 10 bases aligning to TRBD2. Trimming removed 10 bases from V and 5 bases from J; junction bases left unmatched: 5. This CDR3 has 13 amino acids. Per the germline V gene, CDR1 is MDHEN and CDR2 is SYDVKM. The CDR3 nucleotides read TGTGCCACCCGACTAGCGGGTAACAATGAGCAGTTCTTC. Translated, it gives CATRLAGNNEQFF.

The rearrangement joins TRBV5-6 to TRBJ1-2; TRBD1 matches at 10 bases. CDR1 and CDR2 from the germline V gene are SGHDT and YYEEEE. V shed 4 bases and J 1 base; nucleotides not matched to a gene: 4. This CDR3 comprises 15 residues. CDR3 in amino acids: CASSPDRGLNYGYTF. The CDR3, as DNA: TGTGCCAGCAGCCCTGACAGGGGGCTTAACTATGGCTACACCTTC.

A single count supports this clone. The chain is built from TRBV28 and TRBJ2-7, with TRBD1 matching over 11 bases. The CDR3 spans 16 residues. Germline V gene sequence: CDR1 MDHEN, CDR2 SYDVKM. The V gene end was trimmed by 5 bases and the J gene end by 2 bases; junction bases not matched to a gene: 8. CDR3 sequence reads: CASSRPGTGGTYEQYF. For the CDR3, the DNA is TGTGCCAGCAGTCGCCCCGGGACAGGGGGGACCTACGAGCAGTACTTC. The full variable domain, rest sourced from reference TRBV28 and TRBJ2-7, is DVKVTQSSRYLVKRTGEKVFLECVQDMDHENMFWYRQDPGLGLRLIYFSYDVKMKEKGDIPEGYSVSREKKERFSLILESASTNQTSMYLCASSRPGTGGTYEQYFGPGTRLTVT.

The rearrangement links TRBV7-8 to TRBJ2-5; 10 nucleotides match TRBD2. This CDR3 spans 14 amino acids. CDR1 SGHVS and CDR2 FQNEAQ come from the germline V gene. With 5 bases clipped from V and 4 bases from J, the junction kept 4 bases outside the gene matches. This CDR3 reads CASSLSSGRETQYF. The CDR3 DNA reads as TGTGCCAGCAGCCTCTCTAGCGGGAGAGAGACCCAGTACTTC.

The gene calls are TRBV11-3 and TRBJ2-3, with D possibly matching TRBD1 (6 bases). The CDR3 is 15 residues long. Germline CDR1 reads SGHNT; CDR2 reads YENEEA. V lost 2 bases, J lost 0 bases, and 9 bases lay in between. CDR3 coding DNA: TGTGCCAGCAGCTTATATGGGGGCAGCACAGATACGCAGTATTTT. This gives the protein CASSLYGGSTDTQYF. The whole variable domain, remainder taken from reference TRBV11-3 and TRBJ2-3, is EAGVVQSPRYKIIEKKQPVAFWCNPISGHNTLYWYLQNLGQGPELLIRYENEEAVDDSQLPKDRFSAERLKGVDSTLKIQPAELGDSAVYLCASSLYGGSTDTQYFGPGTRLTVL.

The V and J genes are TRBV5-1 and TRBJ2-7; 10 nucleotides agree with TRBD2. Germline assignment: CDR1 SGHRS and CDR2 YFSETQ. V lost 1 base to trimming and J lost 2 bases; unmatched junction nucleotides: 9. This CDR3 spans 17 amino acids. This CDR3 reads CASSLRASGGQAYEQYF. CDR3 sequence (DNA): TGCGCCAGCAGCTTGAGGGCTAGCGGGGGACAAGCCTACGAGCAGTACTTC.

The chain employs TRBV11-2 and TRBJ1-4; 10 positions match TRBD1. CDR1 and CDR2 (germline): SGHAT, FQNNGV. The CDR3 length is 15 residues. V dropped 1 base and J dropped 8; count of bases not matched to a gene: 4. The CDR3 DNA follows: TGTGCCAGCAGCTTAGGGGACAGGGGAGGAGAAAAACTGTTTTTT. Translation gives CASSLGDRGGEKLFF.

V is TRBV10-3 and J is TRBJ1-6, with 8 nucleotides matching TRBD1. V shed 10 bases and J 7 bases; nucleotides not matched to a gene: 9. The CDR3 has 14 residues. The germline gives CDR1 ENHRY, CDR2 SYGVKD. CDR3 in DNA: TGTGCCACCCGGACAGGGCTGGGGAATTCACCCCTCCACTTT. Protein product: CATRTGLGNSPLHF.